This T cell receptor beta chain was found in a study of blood T cell repertoires in COVID-19. Across the whole study: Sites across the United States, Italy and Spain contributed samples from acute and convalescent COVID-19. Sample material is recorded as cDNA or gDNA derived from T cells, B-cell-depleted T cells, or PBMCs.

Original processing methods: Counts of nucleated cells, estimated from reference gene primer amplification, were obtained. Generated by immunoSEQ multiplex PCR, the TCRdb table keeps only in-frame clones and is missing some. The V and J calls and clone size were taken over from that table, and D and trimming were inferred from the DNA. Among more than 200,000 clones listed, about 85% were seen once. This clone occurred once. The CDR3 has 16 residues. The ends were cut back, 5 bases at V and 4 bases at J, with 19 bases in the middle. Germline V CDR1 and CDR2: SGHTA, FQGNSA. The rearrangement uses TRBV7-2 and TRBJ2-3; no reliable D call. The TCR sequence derives from an elderly woman with COVID-19, enrolled during active disease. Sequencing used peripheral blood. The CDR3 DNA reads TGTGCCAGCAGCCCCTTGCTCTACCCAGGTCCAGATACGCAGTATTTT. This codes for CASSPLLYPGPDTQYF.